The present T cell receptor (beta chain) was sequenced within a study of T cells after yellow fever vaccination. V was trimmed by 1 base and J by 2 bases, leaving 9 bases between them. The CDR3 sequence is 15 residues long. Points from the study as a whole: Some clonotypes, a small share, were shared between CD4 and CD8 compartments. Contamination of FACS-sorted repertoires by abundant clonotypes from the bulk population could occur. Most clones from primary vaccination resurfaced after the booster (approximately 97% CD4, 88% CD8). The secondary response was weaker, and its peak arrived faster, on day 5 versus 15.

With regard to this clonotype: The antigen remains undetermined.

A single record per CDR3 protein comes from TCRdb applying MiXCR to the 5' RACE reads. In the table there are approximately 130,000 distinct CDR3 sequences, 12% to 15% of which are singletons. The specimen was CD8+ T cells sorted from PBMCs, collected 5 days after the yellow fever booster vaccination. This sequence was found in a man aged 18 to 30 who received the YFV17D yellow fever vaccine. This rearrangement joins TRBV12-3 or TRBV12-4 to TRBJ1-3; D remains ambiguous. CDR3 residues: CASSLVRAPGNTIYF. For the CDR3, the DNA is TGTGCCAGCAGTTTAGTCCGGGCCCCTGGAAACACCATATATTTT.